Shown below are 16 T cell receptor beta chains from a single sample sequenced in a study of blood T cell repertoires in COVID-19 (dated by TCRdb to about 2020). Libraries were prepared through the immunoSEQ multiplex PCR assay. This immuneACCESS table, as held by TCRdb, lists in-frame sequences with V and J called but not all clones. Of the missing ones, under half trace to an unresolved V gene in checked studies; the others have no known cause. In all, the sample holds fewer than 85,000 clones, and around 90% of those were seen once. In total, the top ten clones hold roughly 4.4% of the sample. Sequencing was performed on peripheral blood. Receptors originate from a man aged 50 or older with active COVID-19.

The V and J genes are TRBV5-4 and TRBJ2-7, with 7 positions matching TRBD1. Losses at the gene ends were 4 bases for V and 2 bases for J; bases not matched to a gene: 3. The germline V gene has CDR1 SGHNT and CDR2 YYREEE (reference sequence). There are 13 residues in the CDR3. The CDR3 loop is CASSVTGAYEQYF. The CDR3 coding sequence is TGTGCCAGCAGCGTCACAGGGGCCTACGAGCAGTACTTC.

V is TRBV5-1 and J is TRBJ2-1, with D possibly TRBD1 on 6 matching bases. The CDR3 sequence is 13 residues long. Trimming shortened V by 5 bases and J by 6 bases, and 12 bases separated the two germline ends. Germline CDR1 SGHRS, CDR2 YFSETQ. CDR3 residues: CASRDRRVNEQFF. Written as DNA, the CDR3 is TGCGCCAGCAGGGACAGAAGAGTCAATGAGCAGTTCTTC. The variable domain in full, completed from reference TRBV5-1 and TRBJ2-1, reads KAGVTQTPRYLIKTRGQQVTLSCSPISGHRSVSWYQQTPGQGLQFLFEYFSETQRNKGNFPGRFSGRQFSNSRSEMNVSTLELGDSALYLCASRDRRVNEQFFGPGTRLTVL.

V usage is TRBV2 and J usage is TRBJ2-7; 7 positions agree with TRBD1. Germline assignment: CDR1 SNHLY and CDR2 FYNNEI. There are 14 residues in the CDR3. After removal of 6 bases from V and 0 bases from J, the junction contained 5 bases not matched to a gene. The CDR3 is CASSLQGSSYEQYF. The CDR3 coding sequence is TGTGCCAGCAGCCTACAGGGGAGCTCCTACGAGCAGTACTTC.

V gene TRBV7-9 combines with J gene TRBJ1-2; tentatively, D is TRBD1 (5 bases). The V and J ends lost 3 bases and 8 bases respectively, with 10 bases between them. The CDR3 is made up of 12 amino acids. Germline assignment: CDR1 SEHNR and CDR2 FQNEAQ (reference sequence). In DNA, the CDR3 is TGTGCCAGCAGCTTTCAGGGAGGCGGCTACACCTTC. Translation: CASSFQGGGYTF. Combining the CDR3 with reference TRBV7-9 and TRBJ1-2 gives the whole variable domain DTGVSQNPRHKITKRGQNVTFRCDPISEHNRLYWYRQTLGQGPEFLTYFQNEAQLEKSRLLSDRFSAERPKGSFSTLEIQRTEQGDSAMYLCASSFQGGGYTFGSGTRLTVV.

DNA of the CDR3: TGTGCCAGCAGTCAACGGACTGGTTCTAATTCACCCCTCCACTTT. It yields the protein CASSQRTGSNSPLHF. The chain links TRBV6-5 to TRBJ1-6; D unclear. CDR3 length: 15 amino acids. Trimming took off 5 bases at V and 6 bases at J, with 14 bases between the two ends. The germline gives CDR1 MNHEY, CDR2 SVGAGI.

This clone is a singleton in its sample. CDR3 in DNA: TGTGCCAGCACTCCTTCAGGGGTGCGAAATCAGCCCCAGCATTTT. As protein: CASTPSGVRNQPQHF. The chain uses TRBV5-6 and TRBJ1-5; perhaps TRBD1 as D (6 bases). The V gene lost 6 bases and the J gene lost 4 bases, with 17 bases spanning the gap. Germline CDR1 reads SGHDT; CDR2 reads YYEEEE. The CDR3 runs 15 residues.

The CDR3 region has the DNA TGTGCCAGCAGCAGAGGGGACAGCCCTGGAAACACCATATATTTT. Its translation: CASSRGDSPGNTIYF. The chain recombines TRBV9 with TRBJ1-3; 7 bases align to TRBD1. CDR1 and CDR2 (germline): SGDLS, YYNGEE. V shed 4 bases, J shed 2 bases, and the junction held 6 bases outside the gene matches. CDR3 size: 15 residues.

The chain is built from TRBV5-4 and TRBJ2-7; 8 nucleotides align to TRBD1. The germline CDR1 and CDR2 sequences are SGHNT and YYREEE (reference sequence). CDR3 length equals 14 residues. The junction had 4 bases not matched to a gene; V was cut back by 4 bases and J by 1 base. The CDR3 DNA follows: TGTGCCAGCAGCATGAGACAGGGGTCCTACGAGCAGTACTTC. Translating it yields CASSMRQGSYEQYF.

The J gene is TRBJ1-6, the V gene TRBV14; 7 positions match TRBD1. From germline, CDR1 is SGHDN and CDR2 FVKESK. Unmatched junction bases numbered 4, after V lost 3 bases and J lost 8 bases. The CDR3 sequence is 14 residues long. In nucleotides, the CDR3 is TGTGCCAGCAGCCAGGGACAGTATTATTCACCCCTCCACTTT. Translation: CASSQGQYYSPLHF. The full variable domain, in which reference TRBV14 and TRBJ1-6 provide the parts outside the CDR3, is EAGVTQFPSHSVIEKGQTVTLRCDPISGHDNLYWYRRVMGKEIKFLLHFVKESKQDESGMPNNRFLAERTGGTYSTLKVQPAELEDSGVYFCASSQGQYYSPLHFGNGTRLTVT.

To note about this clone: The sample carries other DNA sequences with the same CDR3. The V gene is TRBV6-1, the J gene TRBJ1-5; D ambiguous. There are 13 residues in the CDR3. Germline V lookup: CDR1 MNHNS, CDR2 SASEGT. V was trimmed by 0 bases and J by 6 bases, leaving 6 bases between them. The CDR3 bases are TGTGCCAGCAGTGAAGCGCGCGGTCAGCCCCAGCATTTT. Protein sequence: CASSEARGQPQHF.

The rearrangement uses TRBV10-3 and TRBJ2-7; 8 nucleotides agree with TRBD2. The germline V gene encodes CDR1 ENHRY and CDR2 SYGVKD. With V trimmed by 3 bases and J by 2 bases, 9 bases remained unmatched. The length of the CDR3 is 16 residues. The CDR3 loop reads CAISDLSSGLTYEQYF. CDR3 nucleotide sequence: TGTGCCATCAGTGACCTATCTAGCGGGTTAACCTACGAGCAGTACTTC.

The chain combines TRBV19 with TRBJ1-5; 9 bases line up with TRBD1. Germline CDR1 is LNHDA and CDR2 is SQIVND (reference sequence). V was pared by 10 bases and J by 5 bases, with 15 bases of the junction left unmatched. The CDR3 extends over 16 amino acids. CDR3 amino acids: CATLYRGRGYDQPQHF. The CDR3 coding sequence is TGTGCCACCTTATACAGGGGGCGCGGTTATGATCAGCCCCAGCATTTT.

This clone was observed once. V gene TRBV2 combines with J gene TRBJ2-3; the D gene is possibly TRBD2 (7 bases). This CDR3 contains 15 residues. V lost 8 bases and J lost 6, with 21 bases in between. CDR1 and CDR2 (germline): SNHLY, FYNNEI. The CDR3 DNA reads TGTGCCAGCTTACCGGGGGGCCCGACCCCCGATACGCAGTATTTT. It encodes CASLPGGPTPDTQYF.

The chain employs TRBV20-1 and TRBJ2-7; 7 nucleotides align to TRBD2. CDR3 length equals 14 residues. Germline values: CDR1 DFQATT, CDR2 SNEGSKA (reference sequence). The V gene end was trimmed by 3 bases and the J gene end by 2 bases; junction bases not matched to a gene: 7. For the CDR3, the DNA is TGCAGTGCTAGTCCCAGCGGGGCCGCCTACGAGCAGTACTTC. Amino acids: CSASPSGAAYEQYF.

CDR3: CASSTSTGRFSGANVLTF. In nucleotides, the CDR3 is TGTGCCAGCAGCACCTCAACAGGGCGCTTCTCAGGGGCCAACGTCCTGACTTTC. The chain recombines TRBV7-9 with TRBJ2-6; TRBD1 might be the D (6 bases). Per germline, CDR1 SEHNR and CDR2 FQNEAQ (reference sequence). This CDR3 contains 18 residues. The ends were cut back, 5 bases at V and 4 bases at J, with 21 bases in the middle.

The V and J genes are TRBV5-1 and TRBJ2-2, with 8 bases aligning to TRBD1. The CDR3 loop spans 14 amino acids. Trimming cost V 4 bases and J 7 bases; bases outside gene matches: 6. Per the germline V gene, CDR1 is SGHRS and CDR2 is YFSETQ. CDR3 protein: CASSRTGTGGELFF. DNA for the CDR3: TGCGCCAGCAGCAGGACAGGGACCGGCGGGGAGCTGTTTTTT. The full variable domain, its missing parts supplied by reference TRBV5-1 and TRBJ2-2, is KAGVTQTPRYLIKTRGQQVTLSCSPISGHRSVSWYQQTPGQGLQFLFEYFSETQRNKGNFPGRFSGRQFSNSRSEMNVSTLELGDSALYLCASSRTGTGGELFFGEGSRLTVL.